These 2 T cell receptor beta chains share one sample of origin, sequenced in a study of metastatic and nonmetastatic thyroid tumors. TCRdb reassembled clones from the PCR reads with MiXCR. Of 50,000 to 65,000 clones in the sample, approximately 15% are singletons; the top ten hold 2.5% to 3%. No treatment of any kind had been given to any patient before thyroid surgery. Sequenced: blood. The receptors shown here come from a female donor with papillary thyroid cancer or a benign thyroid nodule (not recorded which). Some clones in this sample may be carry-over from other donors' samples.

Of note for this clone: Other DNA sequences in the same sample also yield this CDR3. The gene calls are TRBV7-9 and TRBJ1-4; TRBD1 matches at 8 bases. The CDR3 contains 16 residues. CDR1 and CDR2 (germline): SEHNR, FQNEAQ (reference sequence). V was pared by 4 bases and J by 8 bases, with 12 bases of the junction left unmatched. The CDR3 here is CASSSRTGPAGEKLFF. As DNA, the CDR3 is TGTGCCAGCAGCTCACGGACAGGGCCGGCTGGGGAAAAACTGTTTTTT.

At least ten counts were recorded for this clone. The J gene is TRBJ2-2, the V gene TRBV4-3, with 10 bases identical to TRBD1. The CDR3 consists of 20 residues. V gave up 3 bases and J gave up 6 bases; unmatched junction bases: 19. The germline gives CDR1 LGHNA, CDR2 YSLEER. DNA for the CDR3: TGCGCCAGCAGCCAGACACCGGGACAGGGGTTAGGAGGGTATTCCGGGGAGCTGTTTTTT. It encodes CASSQTPGQGLGGYSGELFF.